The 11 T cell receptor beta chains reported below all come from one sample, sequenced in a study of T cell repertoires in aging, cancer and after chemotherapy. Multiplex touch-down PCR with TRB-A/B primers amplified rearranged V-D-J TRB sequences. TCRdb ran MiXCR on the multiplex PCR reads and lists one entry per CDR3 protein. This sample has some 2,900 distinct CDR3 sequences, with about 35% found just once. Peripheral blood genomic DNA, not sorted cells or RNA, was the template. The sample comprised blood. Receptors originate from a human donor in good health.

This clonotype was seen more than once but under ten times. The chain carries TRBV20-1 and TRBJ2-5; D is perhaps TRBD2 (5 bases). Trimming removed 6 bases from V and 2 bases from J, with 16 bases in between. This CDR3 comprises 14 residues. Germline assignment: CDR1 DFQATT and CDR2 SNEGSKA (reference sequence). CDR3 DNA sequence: TGCAGTGCGGGAGACTTAGTGGGTCAAGAGACCCAGTACTTC. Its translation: CSAGDLVGQETQYF.

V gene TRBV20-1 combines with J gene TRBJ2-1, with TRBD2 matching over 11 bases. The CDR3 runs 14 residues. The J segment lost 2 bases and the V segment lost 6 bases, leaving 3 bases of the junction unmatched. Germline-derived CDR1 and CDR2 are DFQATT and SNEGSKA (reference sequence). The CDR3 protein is CSAGLAGTYNEQFF. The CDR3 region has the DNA TGCAGTGCCGGACTAGCGGGCACCTACAATGAGCAGTTCTTC.

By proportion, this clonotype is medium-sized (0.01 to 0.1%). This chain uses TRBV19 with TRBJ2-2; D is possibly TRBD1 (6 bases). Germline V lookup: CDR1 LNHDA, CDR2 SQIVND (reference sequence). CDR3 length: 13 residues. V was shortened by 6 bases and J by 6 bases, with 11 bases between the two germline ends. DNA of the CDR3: TGTGCCAGTAGCGGCCAGGGGTCCGGGGAGCTGTTTTTT. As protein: CASSGQGSGELFF.

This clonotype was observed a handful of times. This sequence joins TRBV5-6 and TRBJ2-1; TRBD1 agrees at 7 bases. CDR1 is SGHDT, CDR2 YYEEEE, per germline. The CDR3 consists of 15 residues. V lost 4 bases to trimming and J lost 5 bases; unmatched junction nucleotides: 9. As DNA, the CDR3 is TGTGCCAGCAGCACAGAGACAGGGTGGCACAATGAGCAGTTCTTC. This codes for CASSTETGWHNEQFF.

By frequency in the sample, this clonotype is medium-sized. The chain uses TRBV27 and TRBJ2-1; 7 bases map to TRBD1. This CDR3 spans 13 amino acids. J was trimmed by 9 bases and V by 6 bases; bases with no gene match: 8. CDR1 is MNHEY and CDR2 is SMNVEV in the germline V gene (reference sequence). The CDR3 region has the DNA TGTGCCAGCAGCCCTACAGGGGCGAGTGAGCAGTTCTTC. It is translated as CASSPTGASEQFF.

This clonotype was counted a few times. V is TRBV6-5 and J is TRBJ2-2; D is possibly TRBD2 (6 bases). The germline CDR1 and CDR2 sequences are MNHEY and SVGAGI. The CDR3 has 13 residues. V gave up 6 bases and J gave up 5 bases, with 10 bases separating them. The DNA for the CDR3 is TGTGCCAGCAGGTCCCGGGGGACCGGGGAGCTGTTTTTT. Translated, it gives CASRSRGTGELFF.

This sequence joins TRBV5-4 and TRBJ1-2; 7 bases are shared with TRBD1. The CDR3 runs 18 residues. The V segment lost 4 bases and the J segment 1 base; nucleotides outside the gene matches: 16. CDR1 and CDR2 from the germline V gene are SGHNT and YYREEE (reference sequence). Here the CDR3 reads CASSAGFGTAGGNYGYTF. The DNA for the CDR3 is TGTGCCAGCAGCGCCGGATTCGGGACAGCGGGAGGTAACTATGGCTACACCTTC.

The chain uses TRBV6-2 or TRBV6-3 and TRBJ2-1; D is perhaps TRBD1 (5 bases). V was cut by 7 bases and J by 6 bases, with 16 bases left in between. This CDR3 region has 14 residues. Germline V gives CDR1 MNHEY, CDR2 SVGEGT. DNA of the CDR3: TGTGCCAGCATAAAAGGACACGGACGCAATGAGCAGTTCTTC. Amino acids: CASIKGHGRNEQFF.

CDR3: CASSPGGSNQPQHF. The CDR3 DNA reads TGTGCCAGCAGCCCCGGGGGTAGCAATCAGCCCCAGCATTTT. The J gene is TRBJ1-5, the V gene TRBV6-2 or TRBV6-3, with D possibly TRBD1 on 5 matching bases. Germline loops: CDR1 MNHEY, CDR2 SVGEGT. The CDR3 consists of 14 residues. V shed 6 bases and J shed 0 bases, with 9 bases lying between them.

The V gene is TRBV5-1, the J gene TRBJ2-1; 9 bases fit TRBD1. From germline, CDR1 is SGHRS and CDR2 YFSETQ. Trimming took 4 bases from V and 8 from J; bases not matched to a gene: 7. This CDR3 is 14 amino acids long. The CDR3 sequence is CASSLRDRDDEQFF. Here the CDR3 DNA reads TGCGCCAGCAGCCTGAGGGACAGGGACGATGAGCAGTTCTTC.

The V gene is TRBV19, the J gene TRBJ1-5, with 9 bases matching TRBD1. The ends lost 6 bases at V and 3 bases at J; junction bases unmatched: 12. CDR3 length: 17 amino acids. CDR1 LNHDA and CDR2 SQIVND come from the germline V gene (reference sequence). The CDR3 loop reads CASRFGRGQGINQPQHF. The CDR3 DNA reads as TGTGCCAGTAGGTTCGGCAGGGGACAGGGAATCAATCAGCCCCAGCATTTT.